This TCR beta chain was sequenced during a study of PD-1 blockade in classical Hodgkin lymphoma. Study background: A 3 mg/kg intravenous dose of nivolumab was received by patients every 2 weeks. Study-wide findings and caveats: Patients who responded completely had about the same baseline diversity as newly diagnosed patients. Patients who initiated nivolumab within 1 year of ASCT were excluded. The study found that TCR diversity rose significantly by C4D1 in CD4+ but not CD8+ cells.

CDR1 is SGHVS and CDR2 is FQNEAQ in the germline V gene. There are 15 residues in the CDR3. J lost 8 bases, V lost 2 bases, and 10 bases had no gene match. This clone came up a few times. Its cognate antigen is unknown. Assay: immunoSEQ multiplex PCR; the TCRdb copy retains only in-frame clones and omits some. The data show approximately 100,000 clones, 75% to 90% seen once. Every patient experienced relapse after autologous stem cell transplantation, and brentuximab vedotin exposure varied. This TCR came from a human donor with classical Hodgkin lymphoma. The input for sequencing was peripheral blood mononuclear cells (PBMCs), taken before the second cycle of nivolumab. The gene calls are TRBV7-8 and TRBJ2-3; 7 bases match TRBD1. This chain's CDR3 is CASSLRQGPSLTQYF. DNA for the CDR3: TGTGCCAGCAGCTTACGACAGGGACCGTCCCTTACGCAGTATTTT.